This T cell receptor beta chain was identified during a study of spatial heterogeneity in lung cancer. This clonotype has just a few counts. Its specificity is unknown. Between the trimmed V and J ends, which lost 4 bases and 9 bases, there was a span of 10 bases. CDR3 length equals 12 residues. Study conclusions and caveats: Expanded tumor TCRs that were ubiquitous appeared in blood more at resection than follow-up.

The time point is: sample taken at primary tumor resection. Patients with untreated early-stage non-small cell lung cancer, numbering some 72, were the donors. TCRdb redid the calling of the 5' RACE reads with MiXCR, one entry per CDR3 protein. The data show 40,000 to 55,000 distinct CDR3 sequences, with approximately 15% seen just once and about 57% held by the top ten. The TCR comes from a male donor with early-stage non-small cell lung cancer. The chain carries TRBV12-3 or TRBV12-4 and TRBJ1-5, with D uncertain. The sample here was PBMCs, taken at surgery. This CDR3 reads CASSSETSPQHF. Written as DNA, the CDR3 is TGTGCCAGCAGTTCGGAGACTTCGCCCCAGCATTTT.